The TCR beta chain under discussion was sequenced for a study of blood T cells in healthy people across ages. CDR3 length: 13 amino acids. The germline V gene encodes CDR1 DFQATT and CDR2 SNEGSKA (reference sequence). Trimming removed 6 bases from V and 1 base from J, with 12 bases in between. The donors, healthy Caucasians from Russia, were aged about 6 to 95. Then a second PCR, running roughly 6 to 11 cycles, was carried out with a sample-barcoded 5' primer and a J-beta primer mix. In TCRdb, the 5' RACE reads were re-called with MiXCR into one record per CDR3 protein. The sample shows hundreds of thousands of distinct CDR3 sequences, about 20% of them seen only once.

What was sequenced was blood. The clonotype was recovered from a man between 65 and 85 years old in good health. The chain links TRBV20-1 to TRBJ1-1; D perhaps matches TRBD1 (5 bases). CDR3 sequence (DNA): TGCAGTGCCCCCCGCGGGGGGAACACTGAAGCTTTCTTT. It specifies CSAPRGGNTEAFF.